This T cell receptor beta chain was observed in a study of blood T cell repertoires in COVID-19. Study-wide context: Samples taken during acute and convalescent COVID-19 were collected in the United States, Italy and Spain.

Germline assignment: CDR1 GTSNPN and CDR2 SVGIG (reference sequence). V lost 2 bases, J lost 2 bases, and 0 bases stayed unmatched. There are 13 residues in the CDR3. Per the study methods: For nucleated cells, counts were estimated from reference gene primer amplification. Only in-frame clones appear in the TCRdb table, and some are missing; sequencing was by immunoSEQ multiplex PCR. The V and J calls and clone size come from that table; D and trimming were worked out from the DNA. The sample has 380,000 or so clones; around 89% are singletons. This sequence joins TRBV30 and TRBJ1-5; 7 bases line up with TRBD1. The source material was peripheral blood. The receptor was derived from a man aged 40-55 years with acute or convalescent COVID-19. The CDR3 here is CAWSTGGNQPQHF. DNA of the CDR3: TGTGCCTGGAGTACAGGGGGCAATCAGCCCCAGCATTTT.